This T cell receptor beta chain was identified in a study of blood T cell repertoires in COVID-19. Libraries were prepared by immunoSEQ multiplex PCR; TCRdb keeps only in-frame clonotypes and omits some of them. This table holds 250,000 to 350,000 clones, roughly 90% found once. Unmatched junction bases numbered 3, after V lost 5 bases and J lost 3 bases. Looked up from germline, CDR1 is KGHSH and CDR2 is LQKENI. The CDR3 spans 15 residues. This chain links TRBV18 with TRBJ2-1; TRBD2 matches 11 bases. The receptor comes from a man between 18 and 29 years old with active or convalescent COVID-19. The sequencing sample was made of peripheral blood. The CDR3 bases are TGTGCCAGCTCAACTAGCGGGGGTCGCTACAATGAGCAGTTCTTC. This codes for CASSTSGGRYNEQFF.